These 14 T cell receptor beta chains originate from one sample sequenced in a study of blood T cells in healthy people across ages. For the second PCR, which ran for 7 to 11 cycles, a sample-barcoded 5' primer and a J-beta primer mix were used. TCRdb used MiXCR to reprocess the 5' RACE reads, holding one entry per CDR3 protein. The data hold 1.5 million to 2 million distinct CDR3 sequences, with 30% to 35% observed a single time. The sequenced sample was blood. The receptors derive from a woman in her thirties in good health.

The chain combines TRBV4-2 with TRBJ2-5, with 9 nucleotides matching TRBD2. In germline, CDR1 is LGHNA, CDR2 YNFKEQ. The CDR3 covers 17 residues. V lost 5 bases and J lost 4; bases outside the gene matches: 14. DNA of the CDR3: TGTGCCAGCAGCACCCTAAGTGGGCGGGGGGGCCCAGAGACCCAGTACTTC. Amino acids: CASSTLSGRGGPETQYF.

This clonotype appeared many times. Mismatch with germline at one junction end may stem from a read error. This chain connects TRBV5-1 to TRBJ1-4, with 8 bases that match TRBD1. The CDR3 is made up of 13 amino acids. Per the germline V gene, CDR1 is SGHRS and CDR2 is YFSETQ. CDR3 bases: TGTGCCAGCAGTCTTGACAGGGGTGAAAAACTGTTTTTT. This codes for CASSLDRGEKLFF.

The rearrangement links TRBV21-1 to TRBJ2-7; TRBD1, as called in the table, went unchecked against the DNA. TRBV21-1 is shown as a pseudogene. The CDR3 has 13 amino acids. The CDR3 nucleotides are TGTGCCAGCGATCGGGGGGACGCTTACGAGCAGTACTTC. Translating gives CASDRGDAYEQYF.

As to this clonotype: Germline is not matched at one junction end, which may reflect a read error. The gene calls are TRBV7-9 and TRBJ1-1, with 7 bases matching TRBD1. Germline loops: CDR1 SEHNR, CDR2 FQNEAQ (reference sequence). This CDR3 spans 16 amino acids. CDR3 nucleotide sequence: TGTACCAGCAGCTTGGGGAAGGGGGCAATGAACACTGAAGCTTTCTTT. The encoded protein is CTSSLGKGAMNTEAFF.

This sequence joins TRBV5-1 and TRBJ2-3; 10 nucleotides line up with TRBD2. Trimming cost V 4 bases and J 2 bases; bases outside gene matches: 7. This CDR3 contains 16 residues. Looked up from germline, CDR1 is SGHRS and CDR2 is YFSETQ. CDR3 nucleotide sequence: TGCGCCAGCAGCAACGCTAGCGGGAGTCTCACAGATACGCAGTATTTT. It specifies CASSNASGSLTDTQYF.

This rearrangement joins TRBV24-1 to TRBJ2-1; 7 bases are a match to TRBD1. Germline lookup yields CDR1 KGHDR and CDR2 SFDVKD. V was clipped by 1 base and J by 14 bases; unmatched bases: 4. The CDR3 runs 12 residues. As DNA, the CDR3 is TGTGCCACCAGTGATTTCCGACAGGGTGAGTTCTTC. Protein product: CATSDFRQGEFF.

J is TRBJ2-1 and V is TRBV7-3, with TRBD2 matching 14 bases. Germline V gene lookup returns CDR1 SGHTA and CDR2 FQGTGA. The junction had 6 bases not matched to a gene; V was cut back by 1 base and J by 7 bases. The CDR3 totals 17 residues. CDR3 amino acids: CASSLSGLAGGGNEQFF. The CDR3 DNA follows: TGTGCCAGCAGCTTAAGTGGACTAGCGGGAGGTGGGAATGAGCAGTTCTTC.

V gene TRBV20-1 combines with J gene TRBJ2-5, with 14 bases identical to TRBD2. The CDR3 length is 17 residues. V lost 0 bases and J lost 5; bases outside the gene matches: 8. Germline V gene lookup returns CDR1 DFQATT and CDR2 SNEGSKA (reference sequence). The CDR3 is CSARDPTSGGVGETQYF. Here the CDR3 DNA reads TGCAGTGCTAGAGATCCGACTAGCGGGGGGGTGGGGGAGACCCAGTACTTC.

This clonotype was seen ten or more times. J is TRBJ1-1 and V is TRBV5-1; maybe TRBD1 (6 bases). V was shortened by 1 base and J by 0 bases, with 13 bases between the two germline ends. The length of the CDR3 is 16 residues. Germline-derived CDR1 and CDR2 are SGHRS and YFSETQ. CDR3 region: CASSLNQGFLNTEAFF. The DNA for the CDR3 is TGCGCCAGCAGCTTGAATCAGGGGTTTTTGAACACTGAAGCTTTCTTT. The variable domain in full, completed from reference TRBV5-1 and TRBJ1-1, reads KAGVTQTPRYLIKTRGQQVTLSCSPISGHRSVSWYQQTPGQGLQFLFEYFSETQRNKGNFPGRFSGRQFSNSRSEMNVSTLELGDSALYLCASSLNQGFLNTEAFFGQGTRLTVV.

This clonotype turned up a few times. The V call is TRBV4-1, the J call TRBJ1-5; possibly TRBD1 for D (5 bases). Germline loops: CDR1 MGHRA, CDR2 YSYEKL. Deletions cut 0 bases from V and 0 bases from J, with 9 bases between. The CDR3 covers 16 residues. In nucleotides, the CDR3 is TGCGCCAGCAGCCAAGAGGGGACTAATAGCAATCAGCCCCAGCATTTT. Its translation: CASSQEGTNSNQPQHF.

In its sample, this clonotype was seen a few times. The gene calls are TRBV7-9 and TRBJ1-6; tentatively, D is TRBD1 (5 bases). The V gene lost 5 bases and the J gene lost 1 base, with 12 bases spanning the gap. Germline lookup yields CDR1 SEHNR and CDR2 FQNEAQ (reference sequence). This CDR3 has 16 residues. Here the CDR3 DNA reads TGTGCCAGCAGCGGGGACCGGGAGTCCTATAATTCACCCCTCCACTTT. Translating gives CASSGDRESYNSPLHF.

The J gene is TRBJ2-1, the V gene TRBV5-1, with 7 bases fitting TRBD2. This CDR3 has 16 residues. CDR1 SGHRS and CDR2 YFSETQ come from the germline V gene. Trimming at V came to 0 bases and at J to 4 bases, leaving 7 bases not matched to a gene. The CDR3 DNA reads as TGCGCCAGCAGCTTGGTTGTGGGAGGGAGGTACAATGAGCAGTTCTTC. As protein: CASSLVVGGRYNEQFF.

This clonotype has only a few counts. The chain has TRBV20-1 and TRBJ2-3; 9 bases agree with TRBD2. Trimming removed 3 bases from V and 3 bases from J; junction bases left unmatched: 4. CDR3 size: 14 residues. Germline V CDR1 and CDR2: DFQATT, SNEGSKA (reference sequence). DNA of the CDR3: TGCAGTGCTAGGAAAGCGGGAGGTACAGATACGCAGTATTTT. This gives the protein CSARKAGGTDTQYF.

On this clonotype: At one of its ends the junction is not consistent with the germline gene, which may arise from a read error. The CDR3 bases are TGCAGCGTTTACGAGCGGTACCAAGGGACCCAGTACTTC. Translation: CSVYERYQGTQYF. J is TRBJ2-5 and V is TRBV29-1; weak D call: TRBD2 (5 bases). Per the germline V gene, CDR1 is SQVTM and CDR2 is ANQGSEA. The CDR3 covers 13 residues.